Shown below are 15 T cell receptor beta chains from a single sample sequenced in a study of CD4 and CD8 cells across lung adenocarcinoma regions. One entry per CDR3 protein, called by TCRdb with MiXCR from the PCR reads. Seen here are about 11,000 distinct CDR3 sequences, roughly three fifths observed once, and the top ten hold 88%. Sequenced input: CD8+ T cells from the margin of a lung tumor. The source is a male donor with lung adenocarcinoma. The CD4 and CD8 labels of this study may be unreliable.

The rearrangement uses TRBV4-2 and TRBJ2-3; D is undetermined. The V and J ends lost 0 bases and 6 bases respectively, with 13 bases between them. Germline lookup yields CDR1 LGHNA and CDR2 YNFKEQ. The CDR3 spans 15 residues. In DNA form, the CDR3 reads TGTGCCAGCAGCCAAGATCTGACGGATTCCGATACGCAGTATTTT. The encoded protein is CASSQDLTDSDTQYF.

The chain is built from TRBV12-3 or TRBV12-4 and TRBJ2-1, with 9 nucleotides matching TRBD2. This CDR3 comprises 15 residues. Trimming cost V 6 bases and J 4 bases; bases outside gene matches: 7. The CDR3 nucleotides read TGTGCCAGCAGGAACGGACTAGCGAGGTACAATGAGCAGTTCTTC. This translates into CASRNGLARYNEQFF.

This clonotype was seen only a few times. CDR3 DNA: TGTGCCAGCAGTTACTCCCTTAGACAGGGGAGCACCGGGGAGCTGTTTTTT. Translation gives CASSYSLRQGSTGELFF. The chain joins TRBV6-5 to TRBJ2-2, with 8 bases aligning to TRBD1. The CDR3 sequence is 17 residues long. The germline V gene has CDR1 MNHEY and CDR2 SVGAGI. With 0 bases clipped from V and 4 bases from J, the junction kept 7 bases outside the gene matches.

The chain combines TRBV6-4 with TRBJ2-3; D remains unclear. The better agreement between TRBJ2-7 and the DNA end casts doubt on the J call. The CDR3 extends over 13 amino acids. Germline lookup yields CDR1 MRHNA and CDR2 SNTAGT. CDR3 amino acids: CARGVCGKDTQYF. In DNA, the CDR3 is TGTGCCAGGGGTGTGTGCGGCAAAGACACGCAGTACTTC.

The chain links TRBV6-5 to TRBJ2-1; D is perhaps TRBD1 (6 bases). The germline V gene encodes CDR1 MNHEY and CDR2 SVGAGI. Trimming pared 0 bases from V and 6 bases from J, leaving 15 bases between. The CDR3 covers 16 residues. The CDR3 DNA sequence: TGTGCCAGCAGTTACTCCGGCCAGGGGATTTTCAATGAGCAGTTCTTC. Residues: CASSYSGQGIFNEQFF.

The genes are TRBV6-1 and TRBJ2-3; unclear D gene. CDR3 length: 15 residues. V was pared by 1 base and J by 2 bases, with 10 bases between. Germline V gives CDR1 MNHNS, CDR2 SASEGT. This CDR3 is CASSEGPIITDTQYF. In nucleotides, the CDR3 is TGTGCCAGCAGTGAAGGACCTATAATCACAGATACGCAGTATTTT.

In this sample, this clonotype turned up a few times. The chain recombines TRBV27 with TRBJ2-1, with 9 bases matching TRBD2. Per the germline V gene, CDR1 is MNHEY and CDR2 is SMNVEV (reference sequence). V shed 6 bases and J 0 bases; nucleotides not matched to a gene: 12. The CDR3 length is 18 residues. The DNA for the CDR3 is TGTGCCAGCAGACGGGGTCTAGCGGGAACGAGCTCCTACAATGAGCAGTTCTTC. This gives the protein CASRRGLAGTSSYNEQFF.

The chain employs TRBV6-1 and TRBJ2-1, with D perhaps assigned TRBD1 or TRBD2 (5 bases each). The J call may be faulty, since TRBJ2-5 better matches the DNA end. CDR1 is MNHNS and CDR2 is SASEGT in the germline V gene. This CDR3 has 14 amino acids. The CDR3 DNA is TGTGCCAGCTGCCGGGACCTGGGGACAGAGACCCAGTACTTC. Its protein product is CASCRDLGTETQYF.

The chain carries TRBV7-2 and TRBJ2-3, with no clear D. The end of the DNA aligns better with TRBJ2-1, so the J call may be wrong. The CDR3 extends over 13 amino acids. In germline, CDR1 is SGHTA, CDR2 FQGNSA. The CDR3 region has the DNA TGTGCCAGCAGCACCCACTCTAGTCGGGAGCAGTTCTTC. Its translation: CASSTHSSREQFF.

The J gene is TRBJ2-1, the V gene TRBV6-1, with 11 bases aligning to TRBD2. Germline assignment: CDR1 MNHNS and CDR2 SASEGT. This CDR3 region has 19 residues. V was pared by 0 bases and J by 0 bases, with 7 bases of the junction left unmatched. The CDR3 is CASSEAGLAGGGSYNEQFF. Here the CDR3 DNA reads TGTGCCAGCAGTGAAGCGGGGCTAGCGGGAGGTGGCTCCTACAATGAGCAGTTCTTC.

In its sample, this clonotype was seen many times. The chain employs TRBV10-1 and TRBJ2-1, with TRBD2 as a possible D gene (7 bases). The J call is uncertain, as TRBJ2-7 better fits the DNA end. Germline V CDR1 and CDR2: WNHNN, SYGVQD (reference sequence). CDR3 length: 14 residues. The CDR3 region is CATRGASGRNEQYF. CDR3 bases: TGCGCCACTCGGGGGGCCTCGGGGCGAAACGAGCAGTACTTC.

This chain joins TRBV6-5 and TRBJ2-6; tentative D call: TRBD2 (6 bases). The CDR3 sequence is 16 residues long. Germline V lookup: CDR1 MNHEY, CDR2 SVGAGI. Trimming pared 2 bases from V and 0 bases from J, leaving 8 bases between. CDR3 region: CASSYGGNSGANVLTF. CDR3 bases: TGTGCCAGCAGTTACGGAGGGAACTCTGGGGCCAACGTCCTGACTTTC.

The chain uses TRBV10-2 and TRBJ2-5; TRBD2 matches at 7 bases. The end of the DNA aligns better with TRBJ2-1, so the J call may be wrong. In germline, CDR1 is WSHSY, CDR2 SAAADI. The CDR3 contains 14 residues. In DNA form, the CDR3 reads TGCGCCAGCAGTGAGTCGGGGGGGGGTAGAGAGCAGTTCTTC. Its protein is CASSESGGGREQFF.

This chain connects TRBV28 to TRBJ2-5; 12 bases line up with TRBD2. This CDR3 region has 15 residues. Germline lookup yields CDR1 MDHEN and CDR2 SYDVKM. With 3 bases clipped from V and 7 bases from J, the junction kept 6 bases outside the gene matches. The CDR3 bases are TGTGCCAGCAGTTTCCTAGCGGGGGGGGTGGGGACCCAGTACTTC. Its protein product is CASSFLAGGVGTQYF. Full variable domain (rest looked up from reference TRBV28 and TRBJ2-5): DVKVTQSSRYLVKRTGEKVFLECVQDMDHENMFWYRQDPGLGLRLIYFSYDVKMKEKGDIPEGYSVSREKKERFSLILESASTNQTSMYLCASSFLAGGVGTQYFGPGTRLLVL.

The chain carries TRBV6-1 and TRBJ2-5, with D possibly TRBD2 on 6 matching bases. Near its end, the DNA agrees better with TRBJ2-4, so the J call may be wrong. The V gene's germline CDR1 is MNHNS and CDR2 SASEGT. The CDR3 length is 15 residues. The CDR3 loop is CARGVGMRDQNIQYF. CDR3 DNA sequence: TGTGCCAGGGGTGTAGGGATGCGGGACCAAAACATTCAGTACTTC.